These 7 T cell receptor beta chains originate from one sample sequenced in a study of blood T cell repertoires in COVID-19. The repertoire was sequenced with immunoSEQ multiplex PCR; TCRdb's copy has only in-frame clones and lacks some. The sample comprises roughly 400,000 clones, 85% to 90% of which are singletons, and around 1.1% rests with the top ten. Material for sequencing was PBMCs or T cells enriched from blood (not recorded which). The receptors were sampled from a man between 25 and 39 years old who had recovered from COVID-19.

The sample holds one count of this clone. This chain uses TRBV10-1 with TRBJ1-1, with D unresolved. The CDR3 runs to 14 residues. V lost 2 bases and J lost 4, with 11 bases in between. Germline CDR1 reads WNHNN; CDR2 reads SYGVQD (reference sequence). In DNA, the CDR3 is TGCGCCAGCAGTGAGAATCGGGGAGTCACTGAAGCTTTCTTT. Translated, it gives CASSENRGVTEAFF.

This chain connects TRBV30 to TRBJ1-4; no definite D call. Per the germline V gene, CDR1 is GTSNPN and CDR2 is SVGIG (reference sequence). V dropped 3 bases and J dropped 7 bases, with 15 bases sitting between them. The CDR3 loop spans 14 amino acids. Here the CDR3 DNA reads TGTGCCTGGAGGTCCGGTCTACGCATTGAAAAACTGTTTTTT. Residues: CAWRSGLRIEKLFF. Looking up the rest from reference TRBV30 and TRBJ1-4 gives the full variable domain: SQTIHQWPATLVQPVGSPLSLECTVEGTSNPNLYWYRQAAGRGLQLLFYSVGIGQISSEVPQNLSASRPQDRQFILSSKKLLLSDSGFYLCAWRSGLRIEKLFFGSGTQLSVL.

The gene calls are TRBV5-5 and TRBJ2-1, with TRBD2 identical over 7 bases. The CDR3 has 16 residues. V shed 4 bases and J 0 bases; nucleotides not matched to a gene: 7. CDR1 is SGHKS, CDR2 YYEKEE, per germline (reference sequence). DNA for the CDR3: TGTGCCAGCAGCACTCTGGGGGGGAGCTCCTACAATGAGCAGTTCTTC. Residues: CASSTLGGSSYNEQFF.

This CDR3 is CASSLSLLNTEAFF. CDR3 nucleotide sequence: TGTGCCAGCAGCTTAAGCCTACTGAACACTGAAGCTTTCTTT. The chain links TRBV7-3 to TRBJ1-1; no definite D call. Germline CDR1 reads SGHTA; CDR2 reads FQGTGA. The CDR3 length is 14 residues. V shed 1 base and J shed 0 bases, with 6 bases lying between them.

The rearrangement links TRBV28 to TRBJ2-7, with 8 bases aligning to TRBD1. CDR3 length: 14 amino acids. CDR1 and CDR2 (germline): MDHEN, SYDVKM. The junction had 8 bases not matched to a gene; V was cut back by 7 bases and J by 3 bases. The CDR3 is CASKATGDSYEQYF. In DNA form, the CDR3 reads TGTGCCAGCAAAGCGACAGGGGACAGCTACGAGCAGTACTTC.

V usage is TRBV7-2 and J usage is TRBJ2-1, with D maybe TRBD2 (6 bases). Germline assignment: CDR1 SGHTA and CDR2 FQGNSA. The CDR3 spans 13 residues. V was cut by 5 bases and J by 7 bases, with 12 bases left in between. CDR3 bases: TGTGCCAGCAGCGGTGCGGGATTGAATGAGCAGTTCTTC. This encodes CASSGAGLNEQFF.

This clone has just a few counts. The chain has TRBV29-1 and TRBJ2-1; the match to TRBD1 covers 9 bases. This CDR3 spans 15 amino acids. Germline trimming cut 2 bases from V and 4 bases from J; bases unmatched to any gene: 6. Germline values: CDR1 SQVTM, CDR2 ANQGSEA. DNA for the CDR3: TGCAGCGTTGAATCATTAGACAGGGGGTACAATGAGCAGTTCTTC. It yields the protein CSVESLDRGYNEQFF.